The source of this T cell receptor (beta chain) is a study of blood T cell repertoires in COVID-19. About the research overall: Sites across the United States, Italy and Spain contributed samples from acute and convalescent COVID-19. T cells, B-cell-depleted T cells, or PBMCs provided the cDNA or gDNA that served as material.

In the original analysis: How many nucleated cells were present was estimated from reference gene primer amplification. Using immunoSEQ multiplex PCR, the repertoire was profiled, and TCRdb retains in-frame clones only, with some absent. V, J and clone size are taken as reported in that table, and D and trimming were inferred from the DNA itself. The sample shows about 270,000 clones, less than 90% of them seen only once. With V trimmed by 1 base and J by 0 bases, 5 bases remained unmatched. Germline V gene sequence: CDR1 SGHTA, CDR2 FQGNSA. The CDR3 is 16 residues long. The sequenced material came from peripheral blood. This clonotype originated in a human donor in a cohort sampled during active COVID-19. The V and J genes are TRBV7-2 and TRBJ2-7; 8 bases fit TRBD2. The CDR3 here is CASSLVGAGASYEQYF. DNA for the CDR3: TGTGCCAGCAGCTTAGTCGGAGCGGGAGCCTCCTACGAGCAGTACTTC.